The T cell receptor beta chain under discussion was sequenced for a study of blood T cell repertoires in COVID-19. Authors' methods: By means of reference gene primer amplification, nucleated cell counts were estimated. Produced via immunoSEQ multiplex PCR; TCRdb's table is partial and in-frame only. That table is the source of V, J and clone size, and D and trimming were worked out from the DNA. The sample holds some 300,000 clones; roughly 90% are singletons and the top ten take 0.8% to 1.3%. One Seattle source followed patients from active infection through their disease course. The CDR3 totals 15 residues.

The chain couples TRBV7-5 to TRBJ2-4; the table's D call, TRBD1, was not checked against the DNA. TRBV7-5 is listed as a pseudogene. Sequenced: peripheral blood. The source is a woman in her 40s with COVID-19, enrolled during active disease. This CDR3 is CARSVYRGAKNIQYF. Written as DNA, the CDR3 is TGTGCCAGAAGCGTCTACAGGGGGGCCAAAAACATTCAGTACTTC.